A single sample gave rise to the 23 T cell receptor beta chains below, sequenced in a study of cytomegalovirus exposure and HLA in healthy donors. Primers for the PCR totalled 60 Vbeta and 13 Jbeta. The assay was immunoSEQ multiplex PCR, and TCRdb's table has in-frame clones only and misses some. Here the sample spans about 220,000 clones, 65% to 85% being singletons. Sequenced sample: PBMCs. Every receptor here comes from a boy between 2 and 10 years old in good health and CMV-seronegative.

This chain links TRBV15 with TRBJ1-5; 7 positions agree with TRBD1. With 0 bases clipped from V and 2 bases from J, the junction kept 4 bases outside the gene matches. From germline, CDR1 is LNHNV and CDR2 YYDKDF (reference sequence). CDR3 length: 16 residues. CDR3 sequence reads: CATSRDGTVGNQPQHF. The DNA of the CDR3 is TGTGCCACCAGCAGAGACGGGACAGTCGGCAATCAGCCCCAGCATTTT.

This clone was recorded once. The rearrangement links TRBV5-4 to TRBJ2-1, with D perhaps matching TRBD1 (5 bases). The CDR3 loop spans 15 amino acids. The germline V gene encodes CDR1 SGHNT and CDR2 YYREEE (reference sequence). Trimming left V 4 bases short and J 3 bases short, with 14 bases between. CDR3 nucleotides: TGTGCCAGCAGCCCGCCTGGGCAGGGCTACAATGAGCAGTTCTTC. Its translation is CASSPPGQGYNEQFF.

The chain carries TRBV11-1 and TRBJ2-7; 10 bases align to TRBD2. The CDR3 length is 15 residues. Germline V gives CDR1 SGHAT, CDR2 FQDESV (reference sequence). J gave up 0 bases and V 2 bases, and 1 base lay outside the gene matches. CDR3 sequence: CASSLTSGDSYEQYF. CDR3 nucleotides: TGTGCCAGCAGCTTAACTAGCGGGGACTCCTACGAGCAGTACTTC. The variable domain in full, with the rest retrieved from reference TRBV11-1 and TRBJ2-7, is EAEVAQSPRYKITEKSQAVAFWCDPISGHATLYWYRQILGQGPELLVQFQDESVVDDSQLPKDRFSAERLKGVDSTLKIQPAELGDSAMYLCASSLTSGDSYEQYFGPGTRLTVT.

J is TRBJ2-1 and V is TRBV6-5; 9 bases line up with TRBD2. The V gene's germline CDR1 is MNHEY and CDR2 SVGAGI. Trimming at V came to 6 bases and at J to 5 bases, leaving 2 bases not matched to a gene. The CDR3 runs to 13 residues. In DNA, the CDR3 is TGTGCCAGCAGCCAGCGGGGGGACAATGAGCAGTTCTTC. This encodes CASSQRGDNEQFF.

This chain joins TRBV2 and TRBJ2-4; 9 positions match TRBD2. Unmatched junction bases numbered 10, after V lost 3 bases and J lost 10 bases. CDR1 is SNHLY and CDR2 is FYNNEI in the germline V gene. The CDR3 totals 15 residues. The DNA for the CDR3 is TGTGCCAGCAGTGAGGAGCGGGGGGAGATTGGTATTCAGTACTTC. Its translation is CASSEERGEIGIQYF.

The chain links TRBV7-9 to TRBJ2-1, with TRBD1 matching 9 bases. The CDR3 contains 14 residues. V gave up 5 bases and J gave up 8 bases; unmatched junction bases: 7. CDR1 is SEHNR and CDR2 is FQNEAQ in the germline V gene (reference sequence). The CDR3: CASSDRTGADEQFF. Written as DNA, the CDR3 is TGTGCCAGCAGCGACAGGACAGGGGCGGATGAGCAGTTCTTC.

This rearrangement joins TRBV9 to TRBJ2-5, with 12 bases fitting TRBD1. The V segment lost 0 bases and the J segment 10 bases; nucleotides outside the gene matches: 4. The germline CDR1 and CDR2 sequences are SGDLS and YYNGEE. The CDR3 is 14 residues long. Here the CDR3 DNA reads TGTGCCAGCAGCGTAGAGGGGACAGGGGGCGACCAGTACTTC. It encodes CASSVEGTGGDQYF. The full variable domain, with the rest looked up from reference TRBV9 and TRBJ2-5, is DSGVTQTPKHLITATGQRVTLRCSPRSGDLSVYWYQQSLDQGLQFLIQYYNGEERAKGNILERFSAQQFPDLHSELNLSSLELGDSALYFCASSVEGTGGDQYFGPGTRLLVL.

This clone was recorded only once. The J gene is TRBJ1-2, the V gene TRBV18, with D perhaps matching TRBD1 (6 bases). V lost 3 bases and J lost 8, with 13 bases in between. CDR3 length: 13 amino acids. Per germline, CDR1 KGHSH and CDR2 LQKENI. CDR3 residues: CASSPPGQRGYTF. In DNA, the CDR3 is TGTGCCAGCTCACCGCCGGGACAAAGGGGCTACACCTTC.

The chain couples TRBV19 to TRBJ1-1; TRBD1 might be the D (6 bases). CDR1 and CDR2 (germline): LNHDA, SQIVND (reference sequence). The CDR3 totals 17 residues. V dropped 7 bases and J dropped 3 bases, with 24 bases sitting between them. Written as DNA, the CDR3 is TGTGCCAGTACCGTTAACTCATTGGGGGCGGGTGACACTGAAGCTTTCTTT. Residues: CASTVNSLGAGDTEAFF.

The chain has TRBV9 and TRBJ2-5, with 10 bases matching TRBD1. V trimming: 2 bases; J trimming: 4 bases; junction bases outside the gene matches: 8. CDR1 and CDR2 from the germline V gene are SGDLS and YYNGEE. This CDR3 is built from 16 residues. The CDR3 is CASSVQDRGLGETQYF. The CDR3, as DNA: TGTGCCAGCAGCGTCCAAGACAGGGGGCTGGGAGAGACCCAGTACTTC.

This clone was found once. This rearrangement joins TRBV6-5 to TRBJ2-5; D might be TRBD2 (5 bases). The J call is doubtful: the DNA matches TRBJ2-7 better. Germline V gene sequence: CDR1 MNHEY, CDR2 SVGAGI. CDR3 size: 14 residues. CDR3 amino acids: CASSFRRGYYEQYF. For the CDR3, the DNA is TGTGCCAGCAGTTTTCGACGGGGATACTACGAGCAGTACTTC.

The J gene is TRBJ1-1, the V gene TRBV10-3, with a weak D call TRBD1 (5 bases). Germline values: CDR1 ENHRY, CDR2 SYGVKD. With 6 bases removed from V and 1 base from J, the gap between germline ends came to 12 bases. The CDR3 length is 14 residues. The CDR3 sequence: CAIRLTETNTEAFF. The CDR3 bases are TGTGCCATCAGATTGACAGAGACGAACACTGAAGCTTTCTTT.

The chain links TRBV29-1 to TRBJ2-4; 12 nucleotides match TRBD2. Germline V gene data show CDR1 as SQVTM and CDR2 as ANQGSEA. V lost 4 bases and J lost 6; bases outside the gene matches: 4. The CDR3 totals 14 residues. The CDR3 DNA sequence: TGCAGCGTTGGACTAGCGGGAGTCGGAAACATTCAGTACTTC. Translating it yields CSVGLAGVGNIQYF.

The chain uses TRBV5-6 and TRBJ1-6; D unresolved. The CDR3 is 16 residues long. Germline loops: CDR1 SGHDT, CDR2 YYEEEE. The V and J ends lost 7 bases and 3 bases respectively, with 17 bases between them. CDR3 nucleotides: TGTGCCAGCTTCAAGTTTGGGAGCTACTATAATTCACCCCTCCACTTT. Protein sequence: CASFKFGSYYNSPLHF.

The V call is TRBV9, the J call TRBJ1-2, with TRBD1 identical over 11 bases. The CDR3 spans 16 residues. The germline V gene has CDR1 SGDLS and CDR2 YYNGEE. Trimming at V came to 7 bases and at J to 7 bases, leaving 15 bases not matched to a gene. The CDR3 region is CASRRTGGAGWGGYTF. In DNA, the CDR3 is TGTGCCAGCCGAAGGACAGGGGGCGCGGGATGGGGTGGCTACACCTTC.

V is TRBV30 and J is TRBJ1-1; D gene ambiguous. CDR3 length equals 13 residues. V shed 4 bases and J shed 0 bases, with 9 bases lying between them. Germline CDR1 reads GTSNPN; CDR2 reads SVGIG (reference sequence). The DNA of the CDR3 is TGTGCCTGGACGGGGAGTATGAACACTGAAGCTTTCTTT. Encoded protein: CAWTGSMNTEAFF.

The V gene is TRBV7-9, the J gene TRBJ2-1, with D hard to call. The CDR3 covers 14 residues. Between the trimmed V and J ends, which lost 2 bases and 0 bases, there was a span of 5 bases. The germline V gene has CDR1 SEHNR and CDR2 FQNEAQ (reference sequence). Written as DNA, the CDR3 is TGTGCCAGCAGCTTAACTCTCTCCTACAATGAGCAGTTCTTC. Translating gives CASSLTLSYNEQFF.

CDR3 in DNA: TGCGCCAGCAGCCCCTCCCCGAGCTCCTACGAGCAGTACTTC. Its protein is CASSPSPSSYEQYF. The V gene is TRBV4-1, the J gene TRBJ2-5, with D uncertain. The end of the DNA fits TRBJ2-7 better, so the J call may be wrong. There are 14 residues in the CDR3. Germline values: CDR1 MGHRA, CDR2 YSYEKL.

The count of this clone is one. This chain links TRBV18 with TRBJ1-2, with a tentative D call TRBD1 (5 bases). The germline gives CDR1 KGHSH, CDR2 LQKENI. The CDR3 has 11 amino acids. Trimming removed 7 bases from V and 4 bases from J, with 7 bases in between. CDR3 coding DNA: TGTGCCAGCTGGGGCCGCTATGGCTACACCTTC. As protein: CASWGRYGYTF.

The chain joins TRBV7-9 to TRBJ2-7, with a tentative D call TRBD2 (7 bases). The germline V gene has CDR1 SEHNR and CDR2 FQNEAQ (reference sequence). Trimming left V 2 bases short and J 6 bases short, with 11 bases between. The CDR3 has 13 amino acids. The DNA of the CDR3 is TGTGCCAGCAGCTTAACAGGGAGGGCCGAGCAGTACTTC. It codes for CASSLTGRAEQYF.

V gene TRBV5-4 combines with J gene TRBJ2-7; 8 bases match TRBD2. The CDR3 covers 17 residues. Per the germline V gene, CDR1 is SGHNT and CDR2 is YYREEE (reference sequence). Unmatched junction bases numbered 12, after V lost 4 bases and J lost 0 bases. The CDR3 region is CASSAGGGRSSSYEQYF. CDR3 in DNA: TGTGCCAGCAGCGCGGGGGGCGGGAGGTCGAGCTCCTACGAGCAGTACTTC.

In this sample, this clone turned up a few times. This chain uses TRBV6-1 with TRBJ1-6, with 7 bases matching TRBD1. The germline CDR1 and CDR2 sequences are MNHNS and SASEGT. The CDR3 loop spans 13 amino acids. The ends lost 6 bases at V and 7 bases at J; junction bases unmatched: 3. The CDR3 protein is CASRQGPNSPLHF. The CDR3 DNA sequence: TGTGCCAGCAGACAGGGGCCGAATTCACCCCTCCACTTT.

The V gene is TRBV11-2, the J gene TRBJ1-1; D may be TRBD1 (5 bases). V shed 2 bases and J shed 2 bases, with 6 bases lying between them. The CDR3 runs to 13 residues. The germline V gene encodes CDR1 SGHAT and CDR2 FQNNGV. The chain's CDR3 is CASSLRGNTEAFF. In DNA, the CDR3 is TGTGCCAGCAGCTTAAGGGGAAACACTGAAGCTTTCTTT.